The 18 T cell receptor beta chains presented below share a single source sample, sequenced in a study of T cell responses to AZD1222 COVID-19 vaccine (dated by TCRdb to the early 2020s). The library was built by means of the immunoSEQ multiplex PCR assay. TCRdb limited this immuneACCESS table to in-frame rearrangements with V and J called. A share of clones is missing; checked studies link under half to unresolved V genes, and the rest is unexplained. Here the sample has about 97,000 clones; 88% occur a single time. The ten largest clones represent roughly 2.8% of the sample. What the time point label conveys for this sample: baseline before first vaccination. Sample: peripheral blood, taken on day 0 of AZD1222 vaccination. The receptor set was obtained from an adult in good health.

The chain joins TRBV5-5 to TRBJ2-7; D call uncertain. V was clipped by 5 bases and J by 0 bases, with 12 bases between them. Germline V lookup: CDR1 SGHKS, CDR2 YYEKEE (reference sequence). The CDR3 length is 14 residues. The DNA for the CDR3 is TGTGCCAGCAGTTCGGGCCCGAGCTCCTACGAGCAGTACTTC. It encodes CASSSGPSSYEQYF.

This chain joins TRBV27 and TRBJ2-7, with D maybe TRBD1 (5 bases). The CDR3 has 13 amino acids. Germline V gene data show CDR1 as MNHEY and CDR2 as SMNVEV (reference sequence). The V end lost 5 bases, the J end lost 3 bases, and 11 bases lay between the germline ends. The CDR3 protein is CASSADRFYEQYF. The CDR3 nucleotides read TGTGCCAGCAGTGCCGACAGATTCTACGAGCAGTACTTC.

The rearrangement uses TRBV5-5 and TRBJ1-1; D is ambiguous. This CDR3 region has 14 residues. In germline, CDR1 is SGHKS, CDR2 YYEKEE (reference sequence). Between the trimmed V and J ends, which lost 4 bases and 2 bases, there was a span of 12 bases. The CDR3 sequence: CASSVVIANTEAFF. The CDR3 coding sequence is TGTGCCAGCAGCGTTGTCATTGCCAACACTGAAGCTTTCTTT.

This clone appeared once. V and J are TRBV11-3 and TRBJ1-1; perhaps TRBD1 as D (5 bases). Germline V gives CDR1 SGHNT, CDR2 YENEEA. The CDR3 contains 14 residues. Trimming left V 1 base short and J 2 bases short, with 8 bases between. The CDR3: CASSLATDNTEAFF. CDR3 DNA sequence: TGTGCCAGCAGCTTAGCGACAGACAACACTGAAGCTTTCTTT.

The chain recombines TRBV24-1 with TRBJ2-7; D not resolved. V gave up 7 bases and J gave up 5 bases, with 17 bases separating them. Germline V gene lookup returns CDR1 KGHDR and CDR2 SFDVKD. The CDR3 length is 14 residues. The CDR3 here is CATSSTGPLHEQYF. The CDR3 bases are TGTGCCACCAGCTCGACTGGACCCCTCCACGAGCAGTACTTC.

The CDR3 spells CASSEETGLNTEAFF. The CDR3 bases are TGTGCCAGCAGTGAAGAGACAGGGCTGAACACTGAAGCTTTCTTT. The chain carries TRBV6-1 and TRBJ1-1; 7 bases line up with TRBD1. The CDR3 consists of 15 residues. The V gene's germline CDR1 is MNHNS and CDR2 SASEGT. The V and J ends lost 1 base and 0 bases, in that order; junction bases with no gene match: 2.

J is TRBJ2-7 and V is TRBV7-9; 7 positions match TRBD1. The CDR3 length is 13 residues. Germline V gene lookup returns CDR1 SEHNR and CDR2 FQNEAQ (reference sequence). With V trimmed by 5 bases and J by 4 bases, 5 bases remained unmatched. DNA of the CDR3: TGTGCCAGCAGCCAGGGACAGATGTACGAGCAGTACTTC. Translating it yields CASSQGQMYEQYF. The full variable domain, its missing parts supplied by reference TRBV7-9 and TRBJ2-7, is DTGVSQNPRHKITKRGQNVTFRCDPISEHNRLYWYRQTLGQGPEFLTYFQNEAQLEKSRLLSDRFSAERPKGSFSTLEIQRTEQGDSAMYLCASSQGQMYEQYFGPGTRLTVT.

A note on this clone: The same CDR3 can be traced to other DNA sequences in this sample. The CDR3 loop reads CASSLEPGSGNTIYF. CDR3 DNA sequence: TGCGCCAGCAGCTTGGAGCCCGGGTCTGGAAACACCATATATTTT. The V call is TRBV5-1, the J call TRBJ1-3; D ambiguous. Germline-derived CDR1 and CDR2 are SGHRS and YFSETQ. V shed 0 bases and J shed 1 base, with 8 bases lying between them. The CDR3 consists of 15 residues.

Of note for this clone: At the DNA level, this CDR3 is encoded by other sequences in the same sample as well. The chain employs TRBV30 and TRBJ1-1; D is undetermined. CDR3 size: 11 residues. The V end lost 0 bases, the J end lost 5 bases, and 4 bases lay between the germline ends. CDR1 is GTSNPN, CDR2 SVGIG, per germline (reference sequence). DNA for the CDR3: TGTGCCTGGAGTGTAAGTACTGAAGCTTTCTTT. Protein: CAWSVSTEAFF.

V gene TRBV9 combines with J gene TRBJ2-3, with D possibly being TRBD2 (6 bases). Germline assignment: CDR1 SGDLS and CDR2 YYNGEE. The CDR3 covers 16 residues. Trimming pared 4 bases from V and 0 bases from J, leaving 15 bases between. CDR3 nucleotides: TGTGCCAGCAGCTTCGGGACTGGGGCTAGCACAGATACGCAGTATTTT. Translating it yields CASSFGTGASTDTQYF.

The chain employs TRBV6-5 and TRBJ2-2; 8 nucleotides align to TRBD1. V lost 6 bases, J lost 4 bases, and 7 bases stayed unmatched. The CDR3 runs to 15 residues. Germline-derived CDR1 and CDR2 are MNHEY and SVGAGI. CDR3 sequence reads: CASSQGASGTGELFF. DNA of the CDR3: TGTGCCAGCAGCCAGGGGGCGTCTGGCACCGGGGAGCTGTTTTTT.

The chain uses TRBV4-1 and TRBJ1-2; D may be TRBD1 (5 bases). The CDR3 consists of 15 residues. V dropped 0 bases and J dropped 6 bases, with 14 bases sitting between them. Germline assignment: CDR1 MGHRA and CDR2 YSYEKL. The CDR3 reads CASSQDSGTIDGYTF. CDR3 DNA sequence: TGCGCCAGCAGCCAAGATTCAGGGACCATCGATGGCTACACCTTC.

J is TRBJ1-2 and V is TRBV27, with D possibly TRBD1 on 5 matching bases. Trimming cost V 8 bases and J 0 bases, with 16 bases left between them. Germline V CDR1 and CDR2: MNHEY, SMNVEV (reference sequence). CDR3 size: 15 residues. The CDR3 DNA follows: TGTGCCAGCTCCCAAGGCGGGGCTTCTAACTATGGCTACACCTTC. It is translated as CASSQGGASNYGYTF.

The rearrangement links TRBV19 to TRBJ1-2; D is unclear. This CDR3 has 14 residues. Germline V lookup: CDR1 LNHDA, CDR2 SQIVND (reference sequence). Trimming shortened V by 1 base and J by 1 base, and 7 bases separated the two germline ends. The CDR3 loop is CASSIAGLNYGYTF. The CDR3 nucleotides are TGTGCCAGTAGTATAGCTGGGCTTAACTATGGCTACACCTTC.

The chain's CDR3 is CASRRDSPSNQPQHF. CDR3 coding DNA: TGTGCCAGCAGAAGGGACAGCCCTAGCAATCAGCCCCAGCATTTT. The chain is built from TRBV2 and TRBJ1-5, with 7 bases fitting TRBD1. Germline-derived CDR1 and CDR2 are SNHLY and FYNNEI. V gave up 6 bases and J gave up 0 bases; unmatched junction bases: 5. The CDR3 is 15 residues long.

This chain uses TRBV6-5 with TRBJ1-2; TRBD1 matches at 9 bases. This CDR3 is 15 amino acids long. With V trimmed by 3 bases and J by 4 bases, 6 bases remained unmatched. Germline-derived CDR1 and CDR2 are MNHEY and SVGAGI. As DNA, the CDR3 is TGTGCCAGCAGTTATGAGGACAGGGGTATCTATGGCTACACCTTC. Residues: CASSYEDRGIYGYTF.

The rearrangement links TRBV3-1 (or the pseudogene TRBV3-2) to TRBJ1-3, with D possibly TRBD1 on 6 matching bases. Looked up from germline, CDR1 is LGHDT and CDR2 is YNNKEL (reference sequence). CDR3 size: 16 residues. Trimming removed 0 bases from V and 4 bases from J, with 13 bases in between. CDR3 nucleotide sequence: TGTGCCAGCAGCCAAGATCGAACAGGGACCGGAAACACCATATATTTT. Translating gives CASSQDRTGTGNTIYF.

This sequence joins TRBV28 and TRBJ1-2; a possible D gene is TRBD1 (5 bases). V gave up 9 bases and J gave up 2 bases, with 16 bases separating them. This CDR3 has 14 amino acids. The germline gives CDR1 MDHEN, CDR2 SYDVKM. CDR3 coding DNA: TGTGCCAGTCGGGGGACTGCCCAAAACTATGGCTACACCTTC. Protein sequence: CASRGTAQNYGYTF.